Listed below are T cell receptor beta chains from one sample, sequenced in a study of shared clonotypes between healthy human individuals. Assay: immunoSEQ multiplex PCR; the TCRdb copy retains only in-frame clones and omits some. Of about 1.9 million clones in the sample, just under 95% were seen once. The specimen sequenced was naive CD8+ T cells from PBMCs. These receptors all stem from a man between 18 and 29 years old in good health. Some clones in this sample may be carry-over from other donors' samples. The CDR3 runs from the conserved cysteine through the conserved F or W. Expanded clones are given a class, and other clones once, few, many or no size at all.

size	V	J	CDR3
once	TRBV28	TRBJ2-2	CATSWGTGELFF
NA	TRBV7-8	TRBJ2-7	CASSFRTTNSYEQYF
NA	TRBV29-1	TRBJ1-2	CSVWGKGYTF
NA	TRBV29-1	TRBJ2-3	CSVEDQGDADTQYF
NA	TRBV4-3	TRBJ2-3	CASSQVGEKAGYTQYF
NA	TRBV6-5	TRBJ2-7	CASSYEGQGAYEQYF
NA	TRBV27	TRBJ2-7	CASSLLSSGSFGEQYF
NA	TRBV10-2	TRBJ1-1	CASRGGGSGPGVPEAFF
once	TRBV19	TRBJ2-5	CASSMDRATQYF
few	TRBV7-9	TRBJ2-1	CASSLSTYNEQFF
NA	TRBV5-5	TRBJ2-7	CASSLNSGTGYEQYF
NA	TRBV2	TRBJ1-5	CASSEWGFYSNQPQHF
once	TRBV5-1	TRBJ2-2	CASSLARAGELFF
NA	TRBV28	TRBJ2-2	CASSLSGLANTGELFF
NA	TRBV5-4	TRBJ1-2	CASSTTGAPDYGYTF
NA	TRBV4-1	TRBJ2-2	CASSQAPLAANTGELFF
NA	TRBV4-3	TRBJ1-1	CASSQLPLGGSDPAFF
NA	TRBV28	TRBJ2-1	CASNLLLAANEQFF
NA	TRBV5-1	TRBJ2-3	CASSFFYEQGALDTQYF
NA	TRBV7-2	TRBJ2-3	CASSLGSGGGTDTQYF
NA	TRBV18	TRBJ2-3	CASSPPGGLARATDTQYF
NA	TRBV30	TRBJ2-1	CAWSPPWNEQFF